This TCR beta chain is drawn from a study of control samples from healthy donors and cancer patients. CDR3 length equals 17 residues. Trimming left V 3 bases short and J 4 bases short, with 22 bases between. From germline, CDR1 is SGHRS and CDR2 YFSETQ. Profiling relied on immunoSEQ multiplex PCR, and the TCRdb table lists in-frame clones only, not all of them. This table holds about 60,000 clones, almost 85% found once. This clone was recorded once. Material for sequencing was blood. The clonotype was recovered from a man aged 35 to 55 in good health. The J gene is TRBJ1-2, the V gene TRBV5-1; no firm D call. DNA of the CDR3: TGCGCCAGCAGCTCGACGGGGATGGCCCGAGCGTCCTATGGCTACACCTTC. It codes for CASSSTGMARASYGYTF.